This T cell receptor beta chain was sequenced during a study of regulatory T cells in long-lasting Graves disease. The germline V gene has CDR1 MNHNS and CDR2 SASEGT. The germline V and J ends were trimmed by 6 bases and 4 bases, with 12 bases remaining between them. This CDR3 region has 13 residues. Sample time point: newly diagnosed GD, antithyroid drugs for less than 3 months. From RNA extracted from PBMCs, the TCR library was made. As concerns this clonotype: A much larger clone sits a single nucleotide away, making a read error possible.

Both iRepertoire HTBI primers and Arm-PCR of CDR3 regions were used to build the TCR beta libraries. TCRdb re-called the multiplex PCR reads through MiXCR, storing one row per CDR3 protein. The sample has 420,000 or so distinct CDR3 sequences, around 15% seen once. The same sample was also used in a study of T cells in Graves' hyperthyroidism and ophthalmopathy.

This rearrangement joins TRBV6-1 to TRBJ1-1; possibly TRBD1 for D (6 bases). The sequenced sample was peripheral blood mononuclear cells (PBMCs), obtained at new diagnosis, from a patient treated with antithyroid drugs. The source of this sequence is a woman between 18 and 30 years old with Graves disease. CDR3 nucleotides: TGTGCCAGCAGCCTCAGGGGTTTCACTGAAGCTTTCTTT. Translated: CASSLRGFTEAFF.